Below are 28 T cell receptor beta chains sequenced from a single sample in a study of blood T cell repertoires in COVID-19. The table came from immunoSEQ multiplex PCR; TCRdb's copy has only in-frame clones and leaves some out. This table has more than 150,000 clones, roughly 94% appearing once. What was sequenced was peripheral blood. The receptor source for this set is a man younger than 45 with COVID-19, enrolled during active disease.

J is TRBJ2-5 and V is TRBV7-2, with D tentatively TRBD2 (6 bases). Germline CDR1 and CDR2: SGHTA and FQGNSA. V lost 1 base and J 5 bases, leaving 14 bases between the germline ends. The length of the CDR3 is 15 residues. The CDR3 DNA is TGTGCCAGCAGCTTAGAACCGGCTCGGGGGGAGACCCAGTACTTC. As protein: CASSLEPARGETQYF.

The chain combines TRBV6-5 with TRBJ1-1; D is uncertain. Looked up from germline, CDR1 is MNHEY and CDR2 is SVGAGI. The CDR3 is made up of 14 amino acids. The V end was cut by 0 bases, the J end by 1 base, with 6 bases between. CDR3 residues: CASSYSGSNTEAFF. The CDR3 DNA sequence: TGTGCCAGCAGTTACTCGGGCTCGAACACTGAAGCTTTCTTT.

The rearrangement uses TRBV5-5 and TRBJ1-5; D gene ambiguous. Germline V CDR1 and CDR2: SGHKS, YYEKEE (reference sequence). This CDR3 region has 13 residues. V lost 7 bases, J lost 5 bases, and 13 bases lay in between. Written as DNA, the CDR3 is TGTGCCAGCGCCGGGGAGGGTGATCAGCCCCAGCATTTT. Encoded protein: CASAGEGDQPQHF.

The gene calls are TRBV4-1 and TRBJ2-7; no reliable D call. The V end was cut by 0 bases, the J end by 3 bases, with 9 bases between. CDR1 MGHRA and CDR2 YSYEKL come from the germline V gene. The CDR3 runs to 14 residues. CDR3 sequence reads: CASSQDIRSYEQYF. CDR3 bases: TGCGCCAGCAGCCAAGATATTCGGAGCTACGAGCAGTACTTC.

The J gene is TRBJ1-2, the V gene TRBV27; the D gene is possibly TRBD1 (6 bases). The germline gives CDR1 MNHEY, CDR2 SMNVEV (reference sequence). V lost 4 bases to trimming and J lost 5 bases, with 11 bases between them. The CDR3 contains 13 residues. CDR3 loop: CASSSDRQYGYTF. CDR3 DNA: TGTGCCAGCAGTTCGGACAGACAGTATGGCTACACCTTC.

This chain joins TRBV5-4 and TRBJ1-4, with D perhaps TRBD1 (6 bases). V was clipped by 0 bases and J by 7 bases, with 10 bases between them. Germline CDR1 is SGHNT and CDR2 is YYREEE (reference sequence). The CDR3 is made up of 14 amino acids. The CDR3 nucleotides are TGTGCCAGCAGCTTGGCAGGGGAAAGTGAAAAACTGTTTTTT. As protein: CASSLAGESEKLFF.

The genes are TRBV11-2 and TRBJ1-2; the match to TRBD1 covers 9 bases. Per the germline V gene, CDR1 is SGHAT and CDR2 is FQNNGV. V shed 4 bases, J shed 8 bases, and the junction held 11 bases outside the gene matches. This CDR3 has 15 amino acids. The CDR3, as DNA: TGTGCCAGCAGCTCTTGGGACAGGGTGCGATACGGCTACACCTTC. Residues: CASSSWDRVRYGYTF.

The genes are TRBV9 and TRBJ1-1; D may be TRBD1 (6 bases). V was clipped by 1 base and J by 4 bases, with 14 bases between them. The CDR3 is made up of 15 amino acids. Germline V CDR1 and CDR2: SGDLS, YYNGEE. The CDR3, as DNA: TGTGCCAGCAGCGTACAGGGGACATCGAGCACTGAAGCTTTCTTT. It encodes CASSVQGTSSTEAFF.

The rearrangement joins TRBV12-3 or TRBV12-4 to TRBJ1-2; 9 bases fit TRBD1. This CDR3 comprises 13 residues. With V trimmed by 5 bases and J by 10 bases, 8 bases remained unmatched. The CDR3 reads CASSPRDRVSYTF. The CDR3 coding sequence is TGTGCCAGCAGTCCCCGGGACAGGGTATCCTACACCTTC.

The CDR3 nucleotides are TGTGCCAGCAGTTTAGCGAAGCCAGATACGCAGTATTTT. Translation: CASSLAKPDTQYF. This sequence joins TRBV12-3 or TRBV12-4 and TRBJ2-3; D not certain. CDR3 size: 13 residues. With 0 bases removed from V and 4 bases from J, the gap between germline ends came to 5 bases.

The chain joins TRBV5-1 to TRBJ2-7, with TRBD1 identical over 9 bases. V was pared by 4 bases and J by 4 bases, with 6 bases of the junction left unmatched. Germline V gene sequence: CDR1 SGHRS, CDR2 YFSETQ. This CDR3 has 14 residues. CDR3 in amino acids: CASSPTGGAYEQYF. The DNA of the CDR3 is TGCGCCAGCAGCCCAACAGGGGGCGCGTACGAGCAGTACTTC.

The CDR3 bases are TGTGCCAGCAGTTTAGGCGAAAAACTGTTTTTT. This encodes CASSLGEKLFF. This chain joins TRBV27 and TRBJ1-4, with D unclear. The germline V gene encodes CDR1 MNHEY and CDR2 SMNVEV (reference sequence). V dropped 2 bases and J dropped 8 bases, with 3 bases sitting between them. The CDR3 covers 11 residues.

This sequence joins TRBV3-1 (or the pseudogene TRBV3-2) and TRBJ2-7; no clear D. Trimming removed 1 base from V and 2 bases from J, with 12 bases in between. Germline assignment: CDR1 LGHDT and CDR2 YNNKEL (reference sequence). This CDR3 contains 15 residues. CDR3 sequence: CASSQGRGLTYEQYF. CDR3 coding DNA: TGTGCCAGCAGCCAAGGTCGTGGGCTTACCTACGAGCAGTACTTC.

This sequence joins TRBV7-6 and TRBJ2-2, with 8 positions matching TRBD1. This CDR3 comprises 15 residues. Germline CDR1 and CDR2: SGHVS and FNYEAQ. V dropped 4 bases and J dropped 0; count of bases not matched to a gene: 1. The CDR3 sequence is CASSSDRANTGELFF. CDR3 bases: TGTGCCAGCAGCTCGGACAGGGCGAACACCGGGGAGCTGTTTTTT.

The chain has TRBV5-5 and TRBJ2-5; 7 nucleotides match TRBD2. This CDR3 contains 17 residues. The junction had 13 bases not matched to a gene; V was cut back by 4 bases and J by 1 base. The germline gives CDR1 SGHKS, CDR2 YYEKEE (reference sequence). The CDR3 sequence: CASSPTGPGGIQETQYF. CDR3 DNA sequence: TGTGCCAGCAGCCCCACCGGTCCGGGGGGTATCCAAGAGACCCAGTACTTC. The full variable domain, rest sourced from reference TRBV5-5 and TRBJ2-5, is DAGVTQSPTHLIKTRGQQVTLRCSPISGHKSVSWYQQVLGQGPQFIFQYYEKEERGRGNFPDRFSARQFPNYSSELNVNALLLGDSALYLCASSPTGPGGIQETQYFGPGTRLLVL.

The chain links TRBV6-6 to TRBJ1-2; the D gene is possibly TRBD1 (6 bases). Trimming cost V 7 bases and J 0 bases, with 12 bases left between them. Per germline, CDR1 MNHNY and CDR2 SVGAGI (reference sequence). The CDR3 totals 14 residues. The CDR3 bases are TGTGCCAGCATACCGACAGGCACTAACTATGGCTACACCTTC. The encoded protein is CASIPTGTNYGYTF.

This clone has just one count. The rearrangement links TRBV2 to TRBJ2-5, with TRBD2 matching over 7 bases. The length of the CDR3 is 15 residues. With V trimmed by 4 bases and J by 5 bases, 10 bases remained unmatched. Germline loops: CDR1 SNHLY, CDR2 FYNNEI. As DNA, the CDR3 is TGTGCCAGCAGTGCCGGGACTACGGTTGTTGAGACCCAGTACTTC. Residues: CASSAGTTVVETQYF.

The rearrangement joins TRBV5-1 to TRBJ1-2; D perhaps matches TRBD1 (5 bases). The V gene lost 4 bases and the J gene lost 4 bases, with 17 bases spanning the gap. The germline gives CDR1 SGHRS, CDR2 YFSETQ. The CDR3 runs 15 residues. The DNA of the CDR3 is TGCGCCAGCAGCCCCGGGGACTGGAGTCCCTATGGCTACACCTTC. Encoded protein: CASSPGDWSPYGYTF.

This clone is a singleton in its sample. The chain carries TRBV5-4 and TRBJ1-2; D possibly corresponds to TRBD1 (5 bases). Germline CDR1 SGHNT, CDR2 YYREEE (reference sequence). V was cut by 0 bases and J by 3 bases, with 12 bases left in between. The CDR3 extends over 15 amino acids. CDR3 loop: CASSLGQGGHYGYTF. The CDR3, as DNA: TGTGCCAGCAGCTTGGGGCAGGGTGGACACTATGGCTACACCTTC.

The chain combines TRBV6-6 with TRBJ1-3; D not resolved. The CDR3 loop spans 13 amino acids. V lost 7 bases to trimming and J lost 0 bases, with 7 bases between them. CDR1 is MNHNY and CDR2 is SVGAGI in the germline V gene (reference sequence). The CDR3 nucleotides are TGTGCCAGCACGAGGGCCTCTGGAAACACCATATATTTT. The encoded protein is CASTRASGNTIYF.

This clone appeared once. The chain has TRBV18 and TRBJ1-1; no clear D gene. Germline CDR1 reads KGHSH; CDR2 reads LQKENI. CDR3 length: 13 residues. The germline V and J ends were trimmed by 0 bases and 10 bases, with 12 bases remaining between them. CDR3 sequence: CASSPPSTTGAFF. The CDR3 nucleotides read TGTGCCAGCTCACCACCGTCCACGACGGGAGCTTTCTTT.

J is TRBJ1-1 and V is TRBV23-1, with a weak D call TRBD1 (5 bases). TRBV23-1 is marked as an open reading frame, function uncertain. Trimming left V 3 bases short and J 0 bases short, with 11 bases between. The CDR3 loop spans 15 amino acids. CDR3 amino acids: CASSHRVGMNTEAFF. The CDR3 DNA reads TGCGCCAGCAGTCACAGGGTGGGTATGAACACTGAAGCTTTCTTT.

V and J are TRBV6-5 and TRBJ1-6, with D possibly being TRBD1 (5 bases). CDR1 is MNHEY and CDR2 is SVGAGI in the germline V gene. CDR3 length: 14 residues. V lost 8 bases, J lost 1 base, and 9 bases lay in between. CDR3 DNA: TGTGCCAGCGGGGGGGGATCCTATAATTCACCCCTCCACTTT. This sequence encodes CASGGGSYNSPLHF.

As to this clone: The identical CDR3 is also encoded by other nucleotide sequences in the sample. The chain has TRBV20-1 and TRBJ1-1; D remains unclear. The CDR3 has 11 residues. Germline CDR1 reads DFQATT; CDR2 reads SNEGSKA (reference sequence). The V end lost 3 bases, the J end lost 7 bases, and 9 bases lay between the germline ends. CDR3 sequence reads: CSASSGHEAFF. Here the CDR3 DNA reads TGCAGTGCTAGCTCAGGTCATGAAGCTTTCTTT.

This clone was recorded a few times. The chain joins TRBV5-4 to TRBJ2-3, with 8 nucleotides matching TRBD1. The V and J ends lost 5 bases and 3 bases, in that order; junction bases with no gene match: 8. Germline V gene sequence: CDR1 SGHNT, CDR2 YYREEE (reference sequence). This CDR3 region has 15 residues. The CDR3 nucleotides are TGTGCCAGCAGATCCGACAGGGGTAAGACAGATACGCAGTATTTT. Its translation: CASRSDRGKTDTQYF.

The V and J genes are TRBV2 and TRBJ2-7; tentative D call: TRBD2 (6 bases). CDR1 is SNHLY, CDR2 FYNNEI, per germline. V was trimmed by 7 bases and J by 6 bases, leaving 13 bases between them. CDR3 length: 12 residues. CDR3 sequence reads: CASKEGLGEQYF. The CDR3 DNA reads TGTGCCAGCAAGGAGGGACTCGGCGAGCAGTACTTC.

The rearrangement links TRBV6-5 to TRBJ1-1; possibly TRBD1 for D (5 bases). V shed 0 bases and J shed 8 bases, with 13 bases lying between them. Germline CDR1 MNHEY, CDR2 SVGAGI. CDR3 length: 14 residues. Here the CDR3 DNA reads TGTGCCAGCAGTTACTCGATGGCGGGGGGGGAAGCTTTCTTT. As protein: CASSYSMAGGEAFF.

V is TRBV9 and J is TRBJ2-7, with a tentative D call TRBD2 (6 bases). This CDR3 contains 15 residues. Germline assignment: CDR1 SGDLS and CDR2 YYNGEE. V lost 0 bases and J 0 bases, leaving 10 bases between the germline ends. DNA of the CDR3: TGTGCCAGCAGCGTAGCGGGGGTTAGCTCCTACGAGCAGTACTTC. It specifies CASSVAGVSSYEQYF.